These 12 T cell receptor beta chains came from one sample sequenced in a study of chemoradiotherapy in HPV16-positive cancers. Here immunoSEQ multiplex PCR was the method, and the copy in TCRdb shows in-frame clones only, minus some. The sample yields about 3,500 clones, 84% seen once. This sample comprised tumor tissue, obtained from a patient who underwent chemoradiotherapy. The origin of the receptors is a human donor with HPV-associated anogenital cancer.

This clone was observed a few times. The V and J genes are TRBV14 and TRBJ2-2; D not certain. Germline CDR1 and CDR2: SGHDN and FVKESK. Trimming cost V 4 bases and J 4 bases, with 7 bases left between them. CDR3 size: 13 residues. The CDR3 region is CASSPQRTGELFF. The CDR3 DNA reads TGTGCCAGCAGCCCACAACGCACCGGGGAGCTGTTTTTT.

V is TRBV6-5 and J is TRBJ1-2; unclear D gene. This CDR3 has 13 amino acids. Germline V CDR1 and CDR2: MNHEY, SVGAGI. Trimming cost V 11 bases and J 2 bases, with 15 bases left between them. This CDR3 reads CAATSGENYGYTF. Written as DNA, the CDR3 is TGTGCCGCTACCAGCGGGGAAAACTATGGCTACACCTTC.

This clone was observed once. V gene TRBV12-5 combines with J gene TRBJ1-1, with D tentatively TRBD1 (6 bases). The CDR3 runs to 13 residues. In germline, CDR1 is LGHNT, CDR2 FRNRAP. The V gene lost 5 bases and the J gene lost 9 bases, with 16 bases spanning the gap. The CDR3 DNA reads TGTGCTAGTGGTCCGGGGGGGCGGGAGAAAGCTTTCTTT. Translated: CASGPGGREKAFF.

The chain uses TRBV7-2 and TRBJ2-5, with unresolved D. The CDR3 has 15 residues. Trimming took off 1 base at V and 7 bases at J, with 16 bases between the two ends. Germline CDR1 SGHTA, CDR2 FQGNSA. The DNA of the CDR3 is TGTGCCAGCAGCTTAGGGAACTGGCTCATGGGGACCCAGTACTTC. Translation gives CASSLGNWLMGTQYF.

The V and J genes are TRBV7-3 and TRBJ2-7; a weak D match, TRBD2 (5 bases). With 5 bases removed from V and 2 bases from J, the gap between germline ends came to 16 bases. CDR3 length equals 15 residues. CDR1 and CDR2 from the germline V gene are SGHTA and FQGTGA. Here the CDR3 reads CASSPQRASPYEQYF. CDR3 bases: TGTGCCAGCAGCCCTCAGAGGGCGTCTCCCTACGAGCAGTACTTC. Filled out from reference TRBV7-3 and TRBJ2-7, the complete variable domain reads GAGVSQTPSNKVTEKGKYVELRCDPISGHTALYWYRQSLGQGPEFLIYFQGTGAADDSGLPNDRFFAVRPEGSVSTLKIQRTERGDSAVYLCASSPQRASPYEQYFGPGTRLTVT.

The chain joins TRBV7-2 to TRBJ2-3, with D possibly TRBD2 on 5 matching bases. The CDR3 loop spans 13 amino acids. Trimming cost V 7 bases and J 9 bases, with 17 bases left between them. CDR1 and CDR2 (germline): SGHTA, FQGNSA. The CDR3 spells CASTPVPPGTQYF. The CDR3 bases are TGTGCCAGCACCCCGGTCCCACCGGGGACGCAGTATTTT.

The V and J genes are TRBV30 and TRBJ1-2, with D perhaps TRBD1 (6 bases). This CDR3 contains 18 residues. The V end was cut by 0 bases, the J end by 7 bases, with 27 bases between. The germline gives CDR1 GTSNPN, CDR2 SVGIG (reference sequence). The DNA of the CDR3 is TGTGCCTGGAGTGTACCGCTCATCCTTACAGGGCCCCTTGGTGGCTACACCTTC. Protein sequence: CAWSVPLILTGPLGGYTF.

This chain joins TRBV5-1 and TRBJ1-3; D gene unclear. Germline V gene data show CDR1 as SGHRS and CDR2 as YFSETQ. Trimming left V 4 bases short and J 4 bases short, with 15 bases between. The CDR3 is made up of 15 amino acids. The CDR3 sequence is CASSPTSQSGNTIYF. DNA for the CDR3: TGCGCCAGCAGCCCTACATCCCAGTCAGGAAACACCATATATTTT.

The chain couples TRBV5-1 to TRBJ2-1, with 7 positions matching TRBD2. CDR3 length equals 16 residues. Per germline, CDR1 SGHRS and CDR2 YFSETQ. J gave up 4 bases and V 5 bases, and 12 bases lay outside the gene matches. This CDR3 reads CASSMTSPIAYNEQFF. The CDR3 region has the DNA TGCGCCAGCAGTATGACTAGCCCTATAGCATACAATGAGCAGTTCTTC. The full variable domain, with the rest looked up from reference TRBV5-1 and TRBJ2-1, is KAGVTQTPRYLIKTRGQQVTLSCSPISGHRSVSWYQQTPGQGLQFLFEYFSETQRNKGNFPGRFSGRQFSNSRSEMNVSTLELGDSALYLCASSMTSPIAYNEQFFGPGTRLTVL.

This rearrangement joins TRBV7-9 to TRBJ1-5; possibly TRBD1 for D (5 bases). Deletions cut 1 base from V and 2 bases from J, with 6 bases between. Germline V gives CDR1 SEHNR, CDR2 FQNEAQ (reference sequence). The CDR3 is 14 amino acids. The CDR3 here is CASSLGGGNQPQHF. In DNA, the CDR3 is TGTGCCAGCAGCTTAGGGGGGGGCAATCAGCCCCAGCATTTT.

The V gene is TRBV28, the J gene TRBJ1-5; 8 bases line up with TRBD1. Germline lookup yields CDR1 MDHEN and CDR2 SYDVKM. V gave up 5 bases and J gave up 6 bases; unmatched junction bases: 6. This CDR3 is built from 14 residues. CDR3 nucleotides: TGTGCCAGCAGTCCCCGACAGGGGAGTCAGCCCCAGCATTTT. Translating it yields CASSPRQGSQPQHF.

This clone occurred a few times. This chain uses TRBV7-8 with TRBJ2-1; 10 bases align to TRBD2. The length of the CDR3 is 16 residues. V lost 6 bases, J lost 9 bases, and 14 bases stayed unmatched. The V gene's germline CDR1 is SGHVS and CDR2 FQNEAQ. CDR3 sequence reads: CASRAASGGLRGEQFF. The CDR3 nucleotides are TGTGCCAGCAGAGCCGCTAGCGGGGGCCTAAGGGGTGAGCAGTTCTTC.